This TCR beta chain comes out of a study of response to subunit inactivated influenza vaccine. One entry per CDR3 protein, called by TCRdb with MiXCR from the RT-PCR reads. The sample lists 450,000 to 550,000 distinct CDR3 sequences, 25% seen once, with under 2.5% in the top ten. Concerning this clonotype itself: Its matching antigen is unknown.

The CDR3 length is 15 residues. The V gene's germline CDR1 is SGHRS and CDR2 YFSETQ. V lost 4 bases and J lost 7; bases outside the gene matches: 8. Regarding the study as a whole: T cells newly recruited by each seasonal influenza vaccination are few, the authors suggested.

This sample comprised CD4+ T cells sorted from PBMCs, obtained around 5 days after vaccination. This TCR derives from a man aged 50-59 years who received an inactivated influenza vaccine. J is TRBJ1-6 and V is TRBV5-1; 7 nucleotides match TRBD1. The CDR3 DNA reads as TGCGCCAGCAGCCTTTCCACGACAGGGAATTCACCCCTCCACTTT. As protein: CASSLSTTGNSPLHF.